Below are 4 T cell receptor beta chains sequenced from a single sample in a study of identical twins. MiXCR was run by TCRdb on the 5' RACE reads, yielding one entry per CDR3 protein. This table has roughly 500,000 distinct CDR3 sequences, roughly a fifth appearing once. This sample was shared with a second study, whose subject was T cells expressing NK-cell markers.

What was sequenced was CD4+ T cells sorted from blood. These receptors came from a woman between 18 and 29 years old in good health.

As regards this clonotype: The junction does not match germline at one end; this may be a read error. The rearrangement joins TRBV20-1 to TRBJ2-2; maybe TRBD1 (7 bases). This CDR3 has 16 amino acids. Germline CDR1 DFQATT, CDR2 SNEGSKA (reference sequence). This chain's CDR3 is CCARDRRTGGTGELFF. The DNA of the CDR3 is TGCTGTGCTAGAGATCGAAGGACAGGAGGGACCGGGGAGCTGTTTTTT.

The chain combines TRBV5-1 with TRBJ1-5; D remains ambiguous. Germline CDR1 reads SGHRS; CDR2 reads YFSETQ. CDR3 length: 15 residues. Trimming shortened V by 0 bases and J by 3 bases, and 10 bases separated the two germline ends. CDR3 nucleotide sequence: TGCGCCAGCAGCTTGGAAGGGAGGCCCAATCAGCCCCAGCATTTT. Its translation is CASSLEGRPNQPQHF.

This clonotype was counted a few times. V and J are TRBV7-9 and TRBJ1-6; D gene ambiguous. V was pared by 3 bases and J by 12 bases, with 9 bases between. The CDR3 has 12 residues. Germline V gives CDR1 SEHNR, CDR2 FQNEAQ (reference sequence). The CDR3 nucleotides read TGTGCCAGCAGCTTCCCCGACGGACCCCTCCACTTT. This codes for CASSFPDGPLHF.

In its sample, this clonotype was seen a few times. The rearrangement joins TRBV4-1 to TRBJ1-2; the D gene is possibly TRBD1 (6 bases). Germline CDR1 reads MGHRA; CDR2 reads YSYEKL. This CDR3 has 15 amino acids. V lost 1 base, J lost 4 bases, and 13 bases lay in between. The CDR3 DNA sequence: TGCGCCAGCAGCCAAGGGCAGGGGATGGGCTATGGCTACACCTTC. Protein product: CASSQGQGMGYGYTF.